This T cell receptor beta chain was sequenced for a study of blood T cell repertoires in COVID-19. TCRdb keeps only in-frame clones here, not all; method: immunoSEQ multiplex PCR. This table holds some 200,000 clones, more than 80% found once. Trimming took 1 base from V and 0 from J; bases not matched to a gene: 3. This CDR3 contains 14 residues. Germline-derived CDR1 and CDR2 are GTSNPN and SVGIG (reference sequence). The gene calls are TRBV30 and TRBJ2-7, with 7 bases lining up with TRBD1. The sequenced sample consisted of peripheral blood. This receptor was taken from a woman in her sixties with acute or convalescent COVID-19. CDR3 loop: CAWSEGAISYEQYF. CDR3 in DNA: TGTGCCTGGAGTGAGGGGGCAATCTCCTACGAGCAGTACTTC.